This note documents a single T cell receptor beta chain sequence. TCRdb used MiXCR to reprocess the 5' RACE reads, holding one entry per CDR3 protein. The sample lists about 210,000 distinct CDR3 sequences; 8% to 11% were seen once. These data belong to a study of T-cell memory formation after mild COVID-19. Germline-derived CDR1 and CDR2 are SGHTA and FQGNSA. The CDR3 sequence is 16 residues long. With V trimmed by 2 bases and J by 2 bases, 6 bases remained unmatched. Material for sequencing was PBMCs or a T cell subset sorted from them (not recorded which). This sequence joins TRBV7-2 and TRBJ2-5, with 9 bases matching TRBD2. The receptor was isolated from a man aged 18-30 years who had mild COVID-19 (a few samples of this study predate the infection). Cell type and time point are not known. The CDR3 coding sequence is TGTGCCAGCAGCTTACCAGCGGGGGGTATACAAGAGACCCAGTACTTC. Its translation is CASSLPAGGIQETQYF.